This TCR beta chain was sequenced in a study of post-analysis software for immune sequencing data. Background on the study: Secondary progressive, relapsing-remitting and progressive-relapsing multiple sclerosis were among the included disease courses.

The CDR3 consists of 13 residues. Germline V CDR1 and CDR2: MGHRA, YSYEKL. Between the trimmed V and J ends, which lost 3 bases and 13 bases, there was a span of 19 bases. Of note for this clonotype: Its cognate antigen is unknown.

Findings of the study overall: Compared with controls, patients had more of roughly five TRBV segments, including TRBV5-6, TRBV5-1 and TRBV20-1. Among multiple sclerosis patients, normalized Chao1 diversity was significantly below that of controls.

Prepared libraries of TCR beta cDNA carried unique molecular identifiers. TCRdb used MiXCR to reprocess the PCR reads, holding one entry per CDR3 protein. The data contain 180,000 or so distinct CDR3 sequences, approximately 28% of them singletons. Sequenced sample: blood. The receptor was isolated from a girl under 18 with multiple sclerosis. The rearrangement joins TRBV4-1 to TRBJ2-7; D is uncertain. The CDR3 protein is CASSQDLVQPTYF. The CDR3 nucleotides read TGCGCCAGCAGCCAGGATCTGGTTCAGCCAACCTACTTC.